This TCR beta chain was obtained from a study of Graves' ophthalmopathy and Graves' hyperthyroidism (dated by TCRdb to between 2018 and 2020). Regarding the complete study: Peripheral blood was collected at initial diagnosis, before any treatment. TCR beta repertoire signatures were used to distinguish Graves' ophthalmopathy from Graves' hyperthyroidism and to predict progression to ophthalmopathy. In total, approximately 130 blood samples were TCR-sequenced: 40 to 45 ophthalmopathy, under 80 hyperthyroidism and some 17 hyperthyroidism-to-ophthalmopathy patients. To explore V-J signatures that separate ophthalmopathy from hyperthyroidism, a discovery set of about 100 patients was enrolled, consisting of about 45 with ophthalmopathy and about 60 with stable hyperthyroidism. An independent validation cohort comprised under 20 hyperthyroidism patients and over 15 patients who later progressed from hyperthyroidism to ophthalmopathy. In 6 or 7 hyperthyroidism patients, T-cell repertoires of thyroid tissue and blood were compared. After sampling, hyperthyroidism patients received methimazole starting at 30 mg daily, and ophthalmopathy patients received high-dose intravenous methylprednisolone.

The table lists this clonotype with many counts. The antigen it binds to is not known. No much larger clonotype is one base removed from it; base qualities were not supplied. TCR beta CDR3 regions were amplified from RNA transcripts for repertoire sequencing. HTBI primers and the Qiagen OneStep RT-PCR kit were used in a first-round RT-PCR, which was followed by a second-round multiplex PCR, size selection and purification. Libraries were sequenced on an Illumina HiSeq2000 using paired-end 100 bp reads. Per the source publication's procedure: Reads were processed with SOAPnuke, discarding reads with adapters, uncalled bases, mean Phred below 15, or no exact constant-primer or identifier match. COPE v1.2.5 was used to merge the high-quality paired reads. Clonotypes were defined as unique nucleotide sequences and were aligned to IMGT TRB V, D and J references using MiTCR v1.1. Only V-J combinations with frequency above 0.0001 were analysed, covering over 98% of repertoires. For each V-J combination, a TCR clonal expansion and chaos score was defined as F50 clonal expansion divided by the chaos observed in the TCRdist matrix. Welch's t-statistics and random forest were used to reduce the features to 10 to 15 V-J combinations, which were then used as input to a naive Bayes classifier. Thyroid-blood repertoire similarity was quantified with the Morisita-Horn index. In TCRdb, the public reads were trimmed at Q25 with fastp and aligned with MiXCR, with productive beta chains retained. Each CDR3 protein gets just one entry, which takes the most common genes and DNA from the rows behind it. The V and J calls come from TCRdb's annotation, not from the publication. The sample table records approximately 330,000 distinct CDR3 sequences; 15% to 20% of these occur just once. 9% to 15% of the sample is in the top ten clones.

What the work shows at the level of the full study, not this receptor alone: In validation, the model predicted ophthalmopathy progression with 55% to 71% sensitivity and approximately 75% specificity; eleven to twelve predicted patients were CT-confirmed with GO in a median of about 6.2 months. Ophthalmopathy was separated from stable hyperthyroidism by the 13-signature model with around 89% sensitivity and 81.08% specificity in cross-validation and with 80%/75% in the test set. Among expanded thyroid clonotypes with frequency above 0.001, most also showed up in blood, which suggests that blood repertoires may reflect the thyroid immune response. Sample size was not statistically predetermined, and group allocation was not concealed from the investigators.

Patients with ophthalmopathy had moderately to severely active disease, with a Clinical Activity Score of 3 or more, a NOSPECS grade of 4 or more, and a disease duration of less than 3 months. Patients were excluded if they had other autoimmune diseases, uncontrolled infections, pregnancy or lactation. Clinical symptoms, serum thyroxine, TRAb, thyroid ultrasound and orbital computed tomography formed the basis of the diagnosis. PBMCs were isolated from 8 to 10 ml of fresh peripheral blood by Ficoll-Paque density gradient centrifugation. Total RNA was extracted using Trizol reagent, and RNA quality was checked on an Agilent 2100 Bioanalyzer. For CDR1 and CDR2, the germline V gene lists SGHAT and FQNNGV. Measured from the cysteine to the phenylalanine, the CDR3 is 14 residues long. Just CDR3 DNA is preserved here, 42 bases in frame from base 1. Trimming takes 6 bases from V and 0 bases from J, and the germline ends sit 9 bases apart.

The receptor was derived from an adult man with Graves' ophthalmopathy. The sequencing sample was made of peripheral blood. The chain is encoded by TRBV11-2 joined to TRBJ1-3; there is no confident call for the D gene. The DNA sequence is as follows: TGTGCCAGCAGTTTGGGCTACTCTGGAAACACCATATATTTT. Its product reads: CASSLGYSGNTIYF.